This TCR beta chain was recorded in a study of Tregs in tolerant kidney transplant recipients. General observations from the study: The small number of patients limits these findings pending further validation. Tregs expanded with activated donor B cells seemed most donor-specific.

CD4+CD25+CD127- Tregs, CD4+CD25- non-Tregs, CD4 and CD8 cells were sorted. The ends were cut back, 6 bases at V and 3 bases at J, with 8 bases in the middle. Germline V gene data show CDR1 as MNHEY and CDR2 as SVGAGI. CDR3 length: 13 residues. Sequencing was performed with immunoSEQ multiplex PCR; in TCRdb, only in-frame clones are kept and a portion is missing. The sample yields some 70,000 clones, 84% seen once. Notes on this clone: The target antigen is unknown.

The sequence came from a human donor in good health. This chain uses TRBV6-5 with TRBJ1-4; D unclear. The source material was CD4+ T cells from blood. The CDR3 bases are TGTGCCAGCAGCCTGGATTCTAATGAAAAACTGTTTTTT. It translates to CASSLDSNEKLFF.